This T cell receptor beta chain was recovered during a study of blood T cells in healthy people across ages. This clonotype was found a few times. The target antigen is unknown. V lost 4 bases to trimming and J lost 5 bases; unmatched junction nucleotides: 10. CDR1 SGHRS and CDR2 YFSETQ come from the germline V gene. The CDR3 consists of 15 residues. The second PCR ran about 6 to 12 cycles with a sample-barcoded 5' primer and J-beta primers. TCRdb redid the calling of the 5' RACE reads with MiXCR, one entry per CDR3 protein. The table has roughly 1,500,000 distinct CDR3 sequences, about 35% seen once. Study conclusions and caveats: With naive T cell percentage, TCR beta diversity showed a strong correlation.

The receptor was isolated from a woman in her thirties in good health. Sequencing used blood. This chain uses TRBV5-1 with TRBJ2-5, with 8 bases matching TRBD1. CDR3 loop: CASSPGQGGWETQYF. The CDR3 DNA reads TGCGCCAGCAGCCCAGGACAGGGTGGATGGGAGACCCAGTACTTC.